This TCR beta chain stems from a study of blood T cell repertoires in COVID-19. The Seattle patients, enrolled during active infection, were followed longitudinally. V lost 4 bases and J 5 bases, leaving 30 bases between the germline ends. CDR3 length: 20 amino acids. Per germline, CDR1 SNHLY and CDR2 FYNNEI. TCRdb keeps only in-frame clones here, not all; method: immunoSEQ multiplex PCR. The sample lists some 290,000 clones; roughly 90% were seen once. Source material: peripheral blood. The clonotype was recovered from a woman in her 30s with COVID-19, enrolled during active disease. This chain joins TRBV2 and TRBJ1-5; tentatively, D is TRBD1 (6 bases). CDR3 residues: CASSVSVVETRGGAYQPQHF. DNA for the CDR3: TGTGCCAGCAGTGTTAGCGTGGTGGAAACTCGGGGGGGGGCATATCAGCCCCAGCATTTT.